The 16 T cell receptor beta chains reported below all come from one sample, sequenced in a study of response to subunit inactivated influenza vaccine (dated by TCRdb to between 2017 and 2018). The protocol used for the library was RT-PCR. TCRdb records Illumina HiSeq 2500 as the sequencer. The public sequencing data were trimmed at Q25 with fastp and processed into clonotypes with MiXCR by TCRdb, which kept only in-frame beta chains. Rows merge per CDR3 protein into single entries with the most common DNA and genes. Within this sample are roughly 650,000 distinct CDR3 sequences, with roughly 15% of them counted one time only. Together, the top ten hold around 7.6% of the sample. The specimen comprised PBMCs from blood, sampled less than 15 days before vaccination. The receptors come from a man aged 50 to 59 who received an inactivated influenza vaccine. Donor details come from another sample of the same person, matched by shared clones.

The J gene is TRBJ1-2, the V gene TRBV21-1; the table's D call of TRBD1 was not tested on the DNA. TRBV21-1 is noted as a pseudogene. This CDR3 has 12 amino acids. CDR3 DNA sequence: TGTGCCAGTCCGCGGGACGGGTATGGCTACACCTTC. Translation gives CASPRDGYGYTF.

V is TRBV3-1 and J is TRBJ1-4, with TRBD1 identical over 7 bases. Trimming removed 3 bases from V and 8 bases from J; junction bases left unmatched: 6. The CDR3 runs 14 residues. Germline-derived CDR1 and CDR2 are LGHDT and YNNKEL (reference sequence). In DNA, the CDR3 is TGTGCCAGCAGCCAGCGACAGGGCGGCGAAAAACTGTTTTTT. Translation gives CASSQRQGGEKLFF.

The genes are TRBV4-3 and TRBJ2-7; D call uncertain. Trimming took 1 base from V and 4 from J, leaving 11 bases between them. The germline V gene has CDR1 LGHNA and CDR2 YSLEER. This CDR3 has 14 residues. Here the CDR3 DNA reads TGCGCCAGCAGCCAAGTCTCAGGAAAATACGAGCAGTACTTC. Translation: CASSQVSGKYEQYF.

This chain's CDR3 is CASSRPGGEQFF. DNA of the CDR3: TGTGCCAGCAGCCGCCCAGGGGGTGAGCAGTTCTTC. The chain couples TRBV11-2 to TRBJ2-1; 7 bases align to TRBD1. The germline CDR1 and CDR2 sequences are SGHAT and FQNNGV. V shed 5 bases and J 9 bases; nucleotides not matched to a gene: 4. The CDR3 extends over 12 amino acids.

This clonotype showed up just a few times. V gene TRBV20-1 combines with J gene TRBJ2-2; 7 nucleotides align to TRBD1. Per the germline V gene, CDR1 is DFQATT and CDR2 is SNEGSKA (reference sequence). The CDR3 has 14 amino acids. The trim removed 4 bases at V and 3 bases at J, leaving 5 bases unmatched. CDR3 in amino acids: CSATQGVYTGELFF. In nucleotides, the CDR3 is TGCAGTGCTACTCAGGGGGTTTACACCGGGGAGCTGTTTTTT.

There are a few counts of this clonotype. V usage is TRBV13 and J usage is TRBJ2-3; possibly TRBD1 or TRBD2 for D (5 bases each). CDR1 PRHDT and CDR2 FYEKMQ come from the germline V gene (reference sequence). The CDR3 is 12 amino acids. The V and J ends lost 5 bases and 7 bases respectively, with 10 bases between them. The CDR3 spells CASSGGQHTQYF. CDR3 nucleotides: TGTGCCAGCAGCGGGGGTCAGCATACGCAGTATTTT.

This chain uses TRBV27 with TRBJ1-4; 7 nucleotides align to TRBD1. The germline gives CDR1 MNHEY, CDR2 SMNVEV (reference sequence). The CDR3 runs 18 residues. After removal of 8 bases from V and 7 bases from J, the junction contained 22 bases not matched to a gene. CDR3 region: CASLLPGGGGDLFEKLFF. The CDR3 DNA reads TGTGCCAGCTTATTACCAGGCGGAGGGGGCGACCTATTTGAAAAACTGTTTTTT.

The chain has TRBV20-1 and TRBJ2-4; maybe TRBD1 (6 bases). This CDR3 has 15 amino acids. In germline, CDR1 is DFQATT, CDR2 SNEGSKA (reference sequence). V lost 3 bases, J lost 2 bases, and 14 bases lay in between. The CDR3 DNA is TGCAGTGCTAGTACAGGGATGATGACCAAAAACATTCAGTACTTC. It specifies CSASTGMMTKNIQYF.

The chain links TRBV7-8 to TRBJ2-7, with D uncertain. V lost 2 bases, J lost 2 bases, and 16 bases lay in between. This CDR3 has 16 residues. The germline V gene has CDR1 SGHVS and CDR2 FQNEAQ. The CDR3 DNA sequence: TGTGCCAGCAGCTTATTAGGGTGGCTGTCGGCCTACGAGCAGTACTTC. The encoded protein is CASSLLGWLSAYEQYF.

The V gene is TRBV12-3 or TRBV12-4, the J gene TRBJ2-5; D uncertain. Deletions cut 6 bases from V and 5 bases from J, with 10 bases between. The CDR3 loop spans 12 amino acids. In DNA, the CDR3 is TGTGCCAGCAGCCACTCCCCGGAGACCCAGTACTTC. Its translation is CASSHSPETQYF.

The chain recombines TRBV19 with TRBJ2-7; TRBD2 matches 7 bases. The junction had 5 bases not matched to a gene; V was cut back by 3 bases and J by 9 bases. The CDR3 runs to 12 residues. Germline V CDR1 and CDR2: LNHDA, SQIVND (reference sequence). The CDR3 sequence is CASSMTGGGQYF. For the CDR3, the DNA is TGTGCCAGTAGTATGACGGGAGGCGGGCAGTACTTC. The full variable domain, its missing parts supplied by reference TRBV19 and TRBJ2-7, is DGGITQSPKYLFRKEGQNVTLSCEQNLNHDAMYWYRQDPGQGLRLIYYSQIVNDFQKGDIAEGYSVSREKKESFPLTVTSAQKNPTAFYLCASSMTGGGQYFGPGTRLTVT.

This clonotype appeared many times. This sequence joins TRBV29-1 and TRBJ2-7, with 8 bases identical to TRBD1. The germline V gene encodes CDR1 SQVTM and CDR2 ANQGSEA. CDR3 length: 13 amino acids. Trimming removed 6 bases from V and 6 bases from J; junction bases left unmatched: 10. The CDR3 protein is CSVGDRSPPEQYF. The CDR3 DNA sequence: TGCAGCGTCGGGGACAGGAGTCCCCCCGAGCAGTACTTC.

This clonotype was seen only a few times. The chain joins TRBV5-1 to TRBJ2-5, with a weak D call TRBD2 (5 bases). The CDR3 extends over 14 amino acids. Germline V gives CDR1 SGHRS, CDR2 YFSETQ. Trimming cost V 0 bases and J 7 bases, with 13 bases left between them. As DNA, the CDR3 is TGCGCCAGCAGCTTGGGCACAGACGGAGGGACCCAGTACTTC. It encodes CASSLGTDGGTQYF.

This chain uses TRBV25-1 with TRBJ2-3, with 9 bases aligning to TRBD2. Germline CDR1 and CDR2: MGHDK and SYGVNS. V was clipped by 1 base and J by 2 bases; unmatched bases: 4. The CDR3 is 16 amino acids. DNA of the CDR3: TGTGCCAGCAGTGAATTTGAGCGGGAGGACACAGATACGCAGTATTTT. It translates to CASSEFEREDTDTQYF.

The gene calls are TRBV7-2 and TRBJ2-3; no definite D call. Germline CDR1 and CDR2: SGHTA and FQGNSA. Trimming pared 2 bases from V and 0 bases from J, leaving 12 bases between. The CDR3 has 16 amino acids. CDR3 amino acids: CASSLMYVGSTDTQYF. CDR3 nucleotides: TGTGCCAGCAGCTTAATGTACGTGGGTAGCACAGATACGCAGTATTTT.

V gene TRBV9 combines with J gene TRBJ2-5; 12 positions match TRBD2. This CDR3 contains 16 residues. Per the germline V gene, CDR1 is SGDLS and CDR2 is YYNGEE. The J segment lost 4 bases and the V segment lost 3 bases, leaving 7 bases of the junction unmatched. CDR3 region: CASSDSLAGGPETQYF. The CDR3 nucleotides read TGTGCCAGCAGCGACTCACTAGCGGGAGGCCCAGAGACCCAGTACTTC.